The present T cell receptor (beta chain) was sequenced within a study of CD8+ T cells in alopecia areata. General observations from the study: Higher clonality and more expanded CD8+ clones appeared in lesional than normal scalp. Between patients, shared TCR sequences were less clear than in mice. This was possibly due in part to HLA diversity in the patient population. In scalp samples, resident alphabeta T cells of normal skin are also sequenced.

CDR3 size: 16 residues. Per germline, CDR1 SGDLS and CDR2 YYNGEE. V lost 2 bases to trimming and J lost 3 bases, with 18 bases between them. Starting from PBMCs, sorting isolated CD4+ and CD8+ T cells. In regard to this clone: The antigen remains unidentified.

Extraction and reverse transcription of RNA yielded cDNA as the sequencing template. Assay: immunoSEQ multiplex PCR; the TCRdb copy retains only in-frame clones and omits some. This table holds 110,000 to 150,000 clones, more than 55% found once. Material for sequencing was CD8+ T cells sorted from blood. The origin of this receptor is a human donor in good health. The V gene is TRBV9, the J gene TRBJ2-7; D is undetermined. CDR3 DNA sequence: TGTGCCAGCAGCGTGGGTTCTGGTCCCCTTTACTACGAGCAGTACTTC. This gives the protein CASSVGSGPLYYEQYF.